These 18 T cell receptor beta chains share one sample of origin, sequenced in a study of T cell repertoires in cytomegalovirus infection. MiXCR, applied by TCRdb to the reads, yields one record per CDR3 protein. This sample has hundreds of thousands of distinct CDR3 sequences, with 11% found just once. The sequenced material came from PBMCs. All receptors derive from a human donor in good health (CMV status not recorded). Some clones in this sample may be carry-over from other donors' samples.

CDR3 nucleotide sequence: TGTGCCAGCAGCCAAGTTATACGACACTCTGGAAACACCATATATTTT. Protein: CASSQVIRHSGNTIYF. This chain joins TRBV14 and TRBJ1-3; D uncertain. In germline, CDR1 is SGHDN, CDR2 FVKESK. Trimming cost V 1 base and J 0 bases, with 10 bases left between them. There are 16 residues in the CDR3. Full variable domain (missing parts from reference TRBV14 and TRBJ1-3): EAGVTQFPSHSVIEKGQTVTLRCDPISGHDNLYWYRRVMGKEIKFLLHFVKESKQDESGMPNNRFLAERTGGTYSTLKVQPAELEDSGVYFCASSQVIRHSGNTIYFGEGSWLTVV.

About this clonotype itself: The junction differs from germline at one of its ends, possibly a read error. The rearrangement joins TRBV9 to TRBJ2-1; 7 bases fit TRBD2. Looked up from germline, CDR1 is SGDLS and CDR2 is YYNGEE. The CDR3 sequence is 14 residues long. The CDR3 here is CASSRGGLDNAQFF. The CDR3 DNA sequence: TGTGCCAGCAGCCGGGGAGGGTTGGACAATGCGCAGTTCTTC.

This clonotype was seen repeatedly, ten times or more. The V call is TRBV6-1, the J call TRBJ1-1; D may be TRBD1 (5 bases). V shed 8 bases and J shed 2 bases, with 12 bases lying between them. Germline lookup yields CDR1 MNHNS and CDR2 SASEGT. The length of the CDR3 is 13 residues. The CDR3: CASRLGGNTEAFF. The CDR3 region has the DNA TGTGCCAGCCGCCTGGGGGGTAACACTGAAGCTTTCTTT.

In this sample, this clonotype turned up many times. The CDR3 here is CASRSPGPSSYNEQFF. CDR3 DNA sequence: TGTGCCAGCAGATCCCCGGGACCCAGCTCCTACAATGAGCAGTTCTTC. V gene TRBV7-6 combines with J gene TRBJ2-1, with D possibly called TRBD1 or TRBD2 (5 bases each). The CDR3 spans 16 residues. The V gene lost 6 bases and the J gene lost 0 bases, with 15 bases spanning the gap. CDR1 and CDR2 (germline): SGHVS, FNYEAQ.

The chain joins TRBV29-1 to TRBJ1-1; D may be TRBD1 (6 bases). CDR1 is SQVTM, CDR2 ANQGSEA, per germline. The CDR3 is made up of 13 amino acids. V gave up 1 base and J gave up 5 bases, with 11 bases separating them. The CDR3: CSVEVGQGTEAFF. Here the CDR3 DNA reads TGCAGCGTTGAAGTTGGGCAGGGGACTGAAGCTTTCTTT.

This clonotype has more than one count but fewer than ten. The CDR3 here is CASSLARGSNEKLFF. CDR3 nucleotide sequence: TGCGCCAGCAGCTTGGCCAGGGGAAGTAATGAAAAACTGTTTTTT. J is TRBJ1-4 and V is TRBV5-1; a weak D match, TRBD1 (6 bases). This CDR3 contains 15 residues. V lost 0 bases to trimming and J lost 4 bases, with 10 bases between them. Germline CDR1 reads SGHRS; CDR2 reads YFSETQ.

This clonotype was detected many times. The CDR3 reads CASTGDPEGNTEAFF. CDR3 sequence (DNA): TGCGCCAGCACTGGGGACCCCGAGGGGAACACTGAAGCTTTCTTT. The chain uses TRBV5-1 and TRBJ1-1, with D possibly TRBD1 on 5 matching bases. CDR1 and CDR2 (germline): SGHRS, YFSETQ. The length of the CDR3 is 15 residues. The V end lost 6 bases, the J end lost 1 base, and 16 bases lay between the germline ends.

This clonotype was recorded at least ten times. The chain is built from TRBV7-9 and TRBJ2-2; the D gene could be TRBD1 or TRBD2 (6 bases each). Germline CDR1 reads SEHNR; CDR2 reads FQNEAQ (reference sequence). The CDR3 runs to 16 residues. Trimming shortened V by 6 bases and J by 2 bases, and 16 bases separated the two germline ends. DNA of the CDR3: TGTGCCAGCAGACCCAAGGGGGGCCCAAACACCGGGGAGCTGTTTTTT. Residues: CASRPKGGPNTGELFF.

This chain connects TRBV5-5 to TRBJ2-5; D is uncertain. This CDR3 region has 13 residues. CDR1 and CDR2 (germline): SGHKS, YYEKEE (reference sequence). Between the trimmed V and J ends, which lost 6 bases and 5 bases, there was a span of 14 bases. The CDR3 sequence: CASKVGLRETQYF. In DNA form, the CDR3 reads TGTGCCAGCAAGGTCGGGTTGAGGGAGACCCAGTACTTC.

The CDR3 DNA sequence: TGTGCCAGCAGTTCCCCCTTAAGGAGAAAATACAATGAGCAGTTCTTC. It codes for CASSSPLRRKYNEQFF. The V and J genes are TRBV28 and TRBJ2-1; D not resolved. The length of the CDR3 is 16 residues. With 4 bases removed from V and 4 bases from J, the gap between germline ends came to 17 bases. Per the germline V gene, CDR1 is MDHEN and CDR2 is SYDVKM.

This clonotype has ten or more counts. V gene TRBV7-8 combines with J gene TRBJ1-1; 7 bases line up with TRBD1. Germline V lookup: CDR1 SGHVS, CDR2 FQNEAQ. The CDR3 is 15 residues long. V lost 4 bases to trimming and J lost 1 base; unmatched junction nucleotides: 6. The CDR3: CASSSVGTANTEAFF. The CDR3 DNA reads as TGTGCCAGCAGCTCCGTTGGGACAGCGAACACTGAAGCTTTCTTT.

Many counts were recorded for this clonotype. The V gene is TRBV29-1, the J gene TRBJ2-3; D is uncertain. Per germline, CDR1 SQVTM and CDR2 ANQGSEA. The V gene lost 7 bases and the J gene lost 3 bases, with 11 bases spanning the gap. The CDR3 runs 12 residues. This CDR3 is CSGQPVTDTQYF. DNA of the CDR3: TGCAGCGGCCAACCAGTGACAGATACGCAGTATTTT.

This clonotype has just a few counts. The chain uses TRBV19 and TRBJ1-5; tentatively, D is TRBD1 (5 bases). From germline, CDR1 is LNHDA and CDR2 SQIVND (reference sequence). The CDR3 totals 14 residues. Trimming shortened V by 8 bases and J by 3 bases, and 14 bases separated the two germline ends. As DNA, the CDR3 is TGTGCCAGTGGTAGACAGACTGACAATCAGCCCCAGCATTTT. This translates into CASGRQTDNQPQHF.

This clonotype was recorded at least ten times. The DNA of the CDR3 is TGTGCCAGCAGCTTAGAACAGGTCTTCTCCTACGAGCAGTACTTC. As protein: CASSLEQVFSYEQYF. The rearrangement uses TRBV7-9 and TRBJ2-7, with D possibly TRBD1 on 5 matching bases. The V and J ends lost 1 base and 0 bases respectively, with 10 bases between them. Germline CDR1 SEHNR, CDR2 FQNEAQ (reference sequence). The CDR3 extends over 15 amino acids.

This CDR3 is CSVEGLAKNIQYF. In DNA, the CDR3 is TGCAGCGTTGAAGGCCTAGCCAAAAACATTCAGTACTTC. The chain uses TRBV29-1 and TRBJ2-4; no clear D gene. Germline values: CDR1 SQVTM, CDR2 ANQGSEA. This CDR3 is 13 amino acids long. V gave up 1 base and J gave up 0 bases, with 4 bases separating them.

This clonotype was recorded many times. This chain connects TRBV28 to TRBJ1-2, with D possibly being TRBD1 (5 bases). The CDR3 runs to 13 residues. V lost 5 bases and J 1 base, leaving 8 bases between the germline ends. The germline V gene encodes CDR1 MDHEN and CDR2 SYDVKM. As DNA, the CDR3 is TGTGCCAGCAGTCCGACAGATAACTATGGCTACACCTTC. Translating gives CASSPTDNYGYTF.

The chain joins TRBV9 to TRBJ1-1; perhaps TRBD1 as D (5 bases). Deletions cut 0 bases from V and 1 base from J, with 13 bases between. Germline loops: CDR1 SGDLS, CDR2 YYNGEE. The CDR3 is made up of 16 amino acids. CDR3 DNA: TGTGCCAGCAGCGTAGATTGGGGCAGAGAGAACACTGAAGCTTTCTTT. It encodes CASSVDWGRENTEAFF.

This clonotype has a count of ten or more. The chain employs TRBV3-1 and TRBJ1-4, with D perhaps TRBD1 (5 bases). Germline V gene lookup returns CDR1 LGHDT and CDR2 YNNKEL (reference sequence). The V end was cut by 3 bases, the J end by 5 bases, with 10 bases between. The CDR3 totals 14 residues. The CDR3 is CASSHRQFNEKLFF. The CDR3 DNA follows: TGTGCCAGCAGCCACCGACAGTTCAATGAAAAACTGTTTTTT.